This T cell receptor beta chain originates from a study of cytotoxic CD8 clonotypes in ibrutinib-treated CLL. Overall study context: Productive templates per sample averaged roughly 250,000; productive rearrangements, more than 75,000.

The germline V and J ends were trimmed by 7 bases and 6 bases, with 22 bases remaining between them. The CDR3 has 16 amino acids. Germline V gene lookup returns CDR1 LGHNT and CDR2 FRNRAP. The repertoire was sequenced with immunoSEQ multiplex PCR; TCRdb's copy has only in-frame clones and lacks some. The sample contains around 91,000 clones, 86% of which appear only once. J is TRBJ1-5 and V is TRBV12-5, with a tentative D call TRBD1 (6 bases). Sequences were derived from PBMCs, sampled before ibrutinib treatment. This TCR was sampled from a human donor with chronic lymphocytic leukemia. The CDR3 sequence is CASAHTRVQGSQPQHF. In DNA, the CDR3 is TGTGCTAGTGCCCACACGCGGGTACAGGGTAGTCAGCCCCAGCATTTT.